This T cell receptor (beta chain) is from a study of T cell responses to AZD1222 COVID-19 vaccine. Whole-study context: Second doses were pooled across both intervals (about 4 or about 12 weeks). Study-level results: Donors were mostly white British, more females; clonal diversity possibly underestimated.

Profiled with immunoSEQ multiplex PCR; TCRdb holds only in-frame clones, not every one. The sample carries around 130,000 clones, 86% recorded once. Regarding this clone: Its antigen is not identified.

In germline, CDR1 is SEHNR, CDR2 FQNEAQ (reference sequence). V shed 1 base and J shed 5 bases, with 12 bases lying between them. The CDR3 runs 15 residues. The source of this sequence is an adult in good health. Sequenced material: peripheral blood, taken on day 0 of AZD1222 vaccination. The V and J genes are TRBV7-9 and TRBJ2-1; D tentatively reads TRBD1 or TRBD2 (5 bases each). The CDR3 DNA sequence: TGTGCCAGCAGCTTAGTGGGGGACCTAAACAATGAGCAGTTCTTC. Translating it yields CASSLVGDLNNEQFF.